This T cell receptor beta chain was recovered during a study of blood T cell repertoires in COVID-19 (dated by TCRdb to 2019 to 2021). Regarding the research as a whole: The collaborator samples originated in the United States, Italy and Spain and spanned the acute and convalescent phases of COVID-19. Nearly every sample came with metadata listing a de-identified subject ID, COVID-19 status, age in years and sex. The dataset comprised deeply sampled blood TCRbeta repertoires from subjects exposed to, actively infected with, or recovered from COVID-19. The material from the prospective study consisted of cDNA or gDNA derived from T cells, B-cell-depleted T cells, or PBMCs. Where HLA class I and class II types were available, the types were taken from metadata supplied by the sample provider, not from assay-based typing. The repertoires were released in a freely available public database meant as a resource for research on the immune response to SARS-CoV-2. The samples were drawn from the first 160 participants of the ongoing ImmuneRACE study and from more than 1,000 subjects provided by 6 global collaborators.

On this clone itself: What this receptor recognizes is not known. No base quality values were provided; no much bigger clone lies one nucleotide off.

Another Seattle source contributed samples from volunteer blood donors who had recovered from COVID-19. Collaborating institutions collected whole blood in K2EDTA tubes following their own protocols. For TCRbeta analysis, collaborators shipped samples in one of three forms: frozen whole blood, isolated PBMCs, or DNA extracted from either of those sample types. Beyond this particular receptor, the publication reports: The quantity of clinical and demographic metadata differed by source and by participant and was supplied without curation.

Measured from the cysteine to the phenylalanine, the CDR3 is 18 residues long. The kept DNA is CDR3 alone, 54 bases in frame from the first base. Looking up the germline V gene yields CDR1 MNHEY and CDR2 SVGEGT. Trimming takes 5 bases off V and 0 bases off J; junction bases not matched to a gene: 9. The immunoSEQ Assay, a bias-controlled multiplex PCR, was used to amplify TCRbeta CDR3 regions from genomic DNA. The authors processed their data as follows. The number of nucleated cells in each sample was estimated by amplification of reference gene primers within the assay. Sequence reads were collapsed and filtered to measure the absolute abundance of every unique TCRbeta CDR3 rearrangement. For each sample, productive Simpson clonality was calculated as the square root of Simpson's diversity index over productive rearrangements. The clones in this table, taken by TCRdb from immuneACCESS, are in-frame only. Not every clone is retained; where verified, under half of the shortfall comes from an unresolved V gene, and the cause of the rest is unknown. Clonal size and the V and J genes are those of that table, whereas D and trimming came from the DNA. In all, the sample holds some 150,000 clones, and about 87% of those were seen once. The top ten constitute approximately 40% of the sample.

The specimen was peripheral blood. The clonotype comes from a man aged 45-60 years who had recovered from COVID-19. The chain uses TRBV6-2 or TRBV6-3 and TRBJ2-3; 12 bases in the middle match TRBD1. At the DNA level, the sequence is TGTGCCAGCAGTACCGGGACAGGGGGCTTTTGGAGCACAGATACGCAGTATTTT. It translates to CASSTGTGGFWSTDTQYF.